This TCR beta chain emerged from a study of CD8+ T cells in alopecia areata. Treatment here: oral pan-JAK inhibitor, 5-10 mg twice daily. TCR sequencing used cDNA made by reverse transcription of extracted RNA. TCRdb's table, derived via immunoSEQ multiplex PCR, lists solely in-frame clones and lacks some. The table has some 190,000 clones, roughly 46% seen once. Sequences were derived from CD8+ T cells sorted from blood, sampled around week 54, from a patient treated with tofacitinib. This sequence originates from a human donor with alopecia areata.

DNA of the CDR3: TGTGCCACCAGCAGAGATAGGAGGGCCGGGGGGACCCAGTACTTC. Translation: CATSRDRRAGGTQYF. The chain combines TRBV15 with TRBJ2-5; D possibly corresponds to TRBD2 (6 bases). The germline V gene encodes CDR1 LNHNV and CDR2 YYDKDF (reference sequence). Trimming pared 0 bases from V and 7 bases from J, leaving 15 bases between. This CDR3 has 15 residues.